This TCR beta chain was sequenced in a study of cytomegalovirus exposure and HLA in healthy donors. In the PCR, 60 Vbeta and 13 Jbeta primers were used. Clones were read by immunoSEQ multiplex PCR, and TCRdb kept only the in-frame ones, dropping some. The sample holds about 240,000 clones, 81% seen once. The table lists this clone with a few counts. Its target is unknown. Study conclusions and caveats: Per a later analysis, 15,000 to 20,000 TCR beta sequences showed association with HLA alleles at 0.05 false discovery rate. Accurate predictions that matched the HLA-A and HLA-B alleles of most subjects were reportedly made from TCR beta sequences. A missense variant in DCLRE1C was later tied to TCR beta V- and J-gene trimming.

Germline CDR1 is SQVTM and CDR2 is ANQGSEA. The V and J ends lost 4 bases and 1 base, in that order; junction bases with no gene match: 10. The CDR3 is 17 amino acids. The sequenced sample was PBMCs. The chain links TRBV29-1 to TRBJ2-3; 11 bases map to TRBD2. The clonotype was recovered from an older woman in good health and CMV-seropositive. The CDR3 DNA follows: TGCAGCGTTGGGAACCTAGCGGGAGGAGGGGGCACAGATACGCAGTATTTT. This encodes CSVGNLAGGGGTDTQYF.